The rows below give T cell receptor beta chains drawn from one sample of a study of identical twins. Each CDR3 protein is one row after TCRdb ran MiXCR on the 5' RACE reads. This sample has hundreds of thousands of distinct CDR3 sequences, with roughly 8% found just once. The data were also submitted as part of a second study, on yellow fever vaccine responses in identical twins.

The material sequenced was PBMCs. These receptors all come from a woman between 18 and 30 years old in good health. The CDR3 runs from the conserved cysteine through the conserved F or W. Fields, in order: J gene, V gene, clone size, D gene, CDR3 DNA, CDR3 protein. The D gene is left open where the match is weak. A clone size is listed for some rows: how often the clone was seen (once, few, many), or a class if it is expanded.

TRBJ1-1 TRBV5-6 few - TGTGCCAGCAGCTTGAGTCGGGGTGAAGCTTTCTTT CASSLSRGEAFF
TRBJ1-1 TRBV5-1 few - TGCGCCAGCAGCTTAACAACCAGGGGCACGAACACTGAAGCTTTCTTT CASSLTTRGTNTEAFF
TRBJ2-5 TRBV4-3 many - TGCGCCAGCAGCCAAGATAGGGACTACCAAGAGACCCAGTACTTC CASSQDRDYQETQYF
TRBJ2-5 TRBV15 many - TGTGCCACCAGCAGAGATGGGGTAACACGACTTCCCAAAGAGACCCAGTACTTC CATSRDGVTRLPKETQYF
TRBJ2-7 TRBV28 - TRBD2 TGTGCCAGCAGAGCTAGCGGGAGGGAGCAGTGGTACTTC CASRASGREQWYF
TRBJ2-5 TRBV12-3/TRBV12-4 many - TGTGCCAGCAGTCCGGACAGACGTACCGAAGAGACCCAGTACTTC CASSPDRRTEETQYF
TRBJ1-5 TRBV5-5 - - TGTGCCAGCAGCTCAACTGGGCTACAGCCCCAGCATTTT CASSSTGLQPQHF
TRBJ2-3 TRBV5-1 - - TGCGCCAGCAGCTTGGGGCAGGGGCTGGATACGCAGTATTTT CASSLGQGLDTQYF
TRBJ2-7 TRBV5-1 few - TGCGCCAGCAGAGTGTACGGGGGCGGCGACGAGCAGTACTTC CASRVYGGGDEQYF
TRBJ1-6 TRBV5-1 many TRBD1 TGCGCCAGCAGCCCGGGACAGGGGGCGAGTAATTCACCCCTCCACTTT CASSPGQGASNSPLHF
TRBJ1-1 TRBV28 many - TGTGCCAGCAAAGGGAACACTGAAGCTTTCTTT CASKGNTEAFF